This TCR beta chain was sequenced in a study of T cell repertoires in cytomegalovirus infection. At least ten counts were recorded for this clonotype. The antigen is not known. Germline lookup yields CDR1 SEHNR and CDR2 FQNEAQ (reference sequence). The trim removed 6 bases at V and 0 bases at J, leaving 4 bases unmatched. This CDR3 contains 15 residues. TCRdb passed the reads through MiXCR, listing each CDR3 protein once. The sample yields about 920,000 distinct CDR3 sequences, about 33% seen once. The specimen comprised cultured CD8+ T cells from PBMCs, sampled from culture after CMV antigen stimulation. This chain connects TRBV7-9 to TRBJ2-2, with 7 bases lining up with TRBD1. This TCR was sampled from a human donor in good health (CMV status not recorded). Some clones in this sample may be carry-over from other donors' samples. The CDR3 DNA follows: TGTGCCAGCAGTACCGGGACAGCGAACACCGGGGAGCTGTTTTTT. Its translation: CASSTGTANTGELFF. Based on the CDR3 plus reference TRBV7-9 and TRBJ2-2, the full variable domain is DTGVSQNPRHKITKRGQNVTFRCDPISEHNRLYWYRQTLGQGPEFLTYFQNEAQLEKSRLLSDRFSAERPKGSFSTLEIQRTEQGDSAMYLCASSTGTANTGELFFGEGSRLTVL.